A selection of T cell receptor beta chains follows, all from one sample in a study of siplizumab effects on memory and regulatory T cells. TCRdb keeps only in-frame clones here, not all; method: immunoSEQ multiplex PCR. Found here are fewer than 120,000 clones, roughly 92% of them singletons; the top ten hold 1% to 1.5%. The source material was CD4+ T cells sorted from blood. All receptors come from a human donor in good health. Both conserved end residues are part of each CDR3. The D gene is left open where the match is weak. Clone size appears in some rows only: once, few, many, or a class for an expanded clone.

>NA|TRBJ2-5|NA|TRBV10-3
CAISELGWGKETQYF
TGTGCCATCAGTGAGTTAGGGTGGGGGAAAGAGACCCAGTACTTC
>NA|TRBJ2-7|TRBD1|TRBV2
CASRGLKRQGGEQYF
TGTGCCAGCAGGGGCCTAAAAAGACAGGGTGGTGAGCAGTACTTC
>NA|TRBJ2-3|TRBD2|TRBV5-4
CASSSGLAGGRTDTQYF
TGTGCCAGCAGCTCCGGACTAGCGGGGGGGCGTACAGATACGCAGTATTTT
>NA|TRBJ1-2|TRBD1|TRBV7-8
CASSPYDREDYGYTF
TGTGCCAGCAGCCCCTATGACAGGGAGGACTATGGCTACACCTTC
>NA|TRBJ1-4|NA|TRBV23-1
CASSHKGSSTNEKLFF
TGCGCCAGCAGTCACAAGGGATCCTCAACTAATGAAAAACTGTTTTTT
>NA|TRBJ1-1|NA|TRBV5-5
CASSFYRDTEAFF
TGTGCCAGCAGCTTCTACAGGGACACTGAAGCTTTCTTT
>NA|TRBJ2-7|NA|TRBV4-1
CASSQGGFVTESEQYF
TGCGCCAGCAGCCAAGGAGGATTTGTAACCGAGTCCGAGCAGTACTTC
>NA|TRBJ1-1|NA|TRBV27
CASSYRVANTEAFF
TGTGCCAGCAGTTACAGGGTGGCGAACACTGAAGCTTTCTTT
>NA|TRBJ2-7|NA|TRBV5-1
CASSSEYEQYF
TGCGCCAGCAGCTCCGAGTACGAGCAGTACTTC
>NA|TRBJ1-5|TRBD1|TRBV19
CASSIVQGYSNQPQHF
TGTGCCAGTAGTATAGTACAGGGGTATAGCAATCAGCCCCAGCATTTT
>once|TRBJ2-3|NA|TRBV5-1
CASRAGAGDDTQYF
TGCGCCAGCAGGGCCGGGGCAGGGGACGATACGCAGTATTTT
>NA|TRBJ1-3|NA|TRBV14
CASSHGTRNTIYF
TGTGCCAGCAGCCACGGGACTCGAAACACCATATATTTT
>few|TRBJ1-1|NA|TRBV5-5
CASSSWTSEAFF
TGTGCCAGCAGCTCCTGGACAAGCGAAGCTTTCTTT
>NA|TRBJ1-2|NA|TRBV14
CASSRTSFTYGYTF
TGTGCCAGCAGTCGGACAAGTTTTACGTATGGCTACACCTTC
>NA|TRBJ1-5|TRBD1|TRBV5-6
CASSLGTGRRNQPQHF
TGTGCCAGCAGCTTGGGGACAGGGAGACGCAATCAGCCCCAGCATTTT
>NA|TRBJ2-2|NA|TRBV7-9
CASSSGLGGGELFF
TGTGCCAGCAGCAGCGGTTTGGGGGGCGGGGAGCTGTTTTTT
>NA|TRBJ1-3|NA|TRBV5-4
CASSTQQGYGNTIYF
TGTGCCAGCAGCACACAACAGGGTTACGGAAACACCATATATTTT
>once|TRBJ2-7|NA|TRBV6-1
CASSVTSSYEQYF
TGTGCCAGCAGTGTAACAAGCTCCTACGAGCAGTACTTC
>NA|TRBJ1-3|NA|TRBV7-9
CASSFTGTGNTIYF
TGTGCCAGCAGCTTTACAGGGACTGGAAACACCATATATTTT
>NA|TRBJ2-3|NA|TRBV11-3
CTASTDTQYF
TGTACCGCCTCCACAGATACGCAGTATTTT
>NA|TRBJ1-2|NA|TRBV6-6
CASSYSQAFYGYTF
TGTGCCAGCAGTTACTCCCAGGCGTTCTATGGCTACACCTTC
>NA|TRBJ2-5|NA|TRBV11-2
CASSLGGTQYF
TGTGCCAGCAGCTTAGGGGGGACCCAGTACTTC